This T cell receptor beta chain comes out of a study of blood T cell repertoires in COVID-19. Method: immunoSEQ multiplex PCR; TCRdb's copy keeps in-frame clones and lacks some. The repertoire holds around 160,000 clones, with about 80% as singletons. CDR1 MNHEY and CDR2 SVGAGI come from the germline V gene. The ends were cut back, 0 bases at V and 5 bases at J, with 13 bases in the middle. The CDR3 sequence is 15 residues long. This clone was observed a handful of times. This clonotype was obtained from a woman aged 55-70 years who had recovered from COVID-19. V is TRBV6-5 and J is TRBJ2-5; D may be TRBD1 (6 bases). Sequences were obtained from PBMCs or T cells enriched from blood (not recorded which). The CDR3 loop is CASSYSGTPAETQYF. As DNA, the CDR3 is TGTGCCAGCAGTTACTCAGGGACACCGGCGGAGACCCAGTACTTC.